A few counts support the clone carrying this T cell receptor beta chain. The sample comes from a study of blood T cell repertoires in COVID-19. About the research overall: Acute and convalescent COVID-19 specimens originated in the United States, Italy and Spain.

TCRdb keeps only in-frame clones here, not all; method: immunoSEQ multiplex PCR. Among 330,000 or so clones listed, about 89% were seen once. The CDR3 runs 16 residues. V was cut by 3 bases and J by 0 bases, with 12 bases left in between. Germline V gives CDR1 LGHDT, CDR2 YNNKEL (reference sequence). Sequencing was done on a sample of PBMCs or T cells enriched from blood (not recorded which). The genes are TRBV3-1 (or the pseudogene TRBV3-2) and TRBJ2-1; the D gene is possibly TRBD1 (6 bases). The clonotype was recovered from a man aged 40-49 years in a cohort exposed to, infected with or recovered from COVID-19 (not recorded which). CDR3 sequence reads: CASSHTRGASYNEQFF. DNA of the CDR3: TGTGCCAGCAGCCATACCAGGGGCGCCTCCTACAATGAGCAGTTCTTC.